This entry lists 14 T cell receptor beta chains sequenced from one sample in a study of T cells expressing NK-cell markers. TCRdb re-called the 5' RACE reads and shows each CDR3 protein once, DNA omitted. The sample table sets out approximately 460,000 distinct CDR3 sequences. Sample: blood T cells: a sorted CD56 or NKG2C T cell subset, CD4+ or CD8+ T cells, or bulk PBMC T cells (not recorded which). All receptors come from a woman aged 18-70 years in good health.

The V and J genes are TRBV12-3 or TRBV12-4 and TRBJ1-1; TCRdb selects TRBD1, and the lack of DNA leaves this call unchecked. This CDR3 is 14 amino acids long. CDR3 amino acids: CASSRDSSNTEAFF.

The CDR3 loop reads CSVTTGGNTIYF. The chain is built from TRBV29-1 and TRBJ1-3; the TCRdb call, TRBD1, lacks DNA for checking. The CDR3 contains 12 residues. The germline gives CDR1 SQVTM, CDR2 ANQGSEA.

The CDR3 region is CASSPETGPYGYTF. The chain recombines TRBV18 with TRBJ1-2; TCRdb outputs TRBD1, but without DNA this stays unchecked. This CDR3 comprises 14 residues. Germline CDR1 is KGHSH and CDR2 is LQKENI. The entire variable domain, with the rest obtained from reference TRBV18 and TRBJ1-2, is as follows: NAGVMQNPRHLVRRRGQEARLRCSPMKGHSHVYWYRQLPEEGLKFMVYLQKENIIDESGMPKERFSAEFPKEGPSILRIQQVVRGDSAAYFCASSPETGPYGYTFGSGTRLTVV.

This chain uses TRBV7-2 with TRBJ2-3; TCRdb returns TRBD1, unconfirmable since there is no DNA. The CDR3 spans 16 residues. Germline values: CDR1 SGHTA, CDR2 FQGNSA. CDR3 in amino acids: CASSSSLSLLGDTQYF. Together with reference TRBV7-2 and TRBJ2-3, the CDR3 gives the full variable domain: GAGVSQSPSNKVTEKGKDVELRCDPISGHTALYWYRQSLGQGLEFLIYFQGNSAPDKSGLPSDRFSAERTGGSVSTLTIQRTQQEDSAVYLCASSSSLSLLGDTQYFGPGTRLTVL.

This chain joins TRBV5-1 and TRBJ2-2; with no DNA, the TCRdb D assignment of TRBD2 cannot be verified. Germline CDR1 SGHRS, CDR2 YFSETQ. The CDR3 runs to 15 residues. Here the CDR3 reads CASSPGLANTGELFF.

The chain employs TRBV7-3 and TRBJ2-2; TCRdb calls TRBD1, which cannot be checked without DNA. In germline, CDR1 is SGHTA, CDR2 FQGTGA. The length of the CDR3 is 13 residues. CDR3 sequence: CASSSSAPGELFF.

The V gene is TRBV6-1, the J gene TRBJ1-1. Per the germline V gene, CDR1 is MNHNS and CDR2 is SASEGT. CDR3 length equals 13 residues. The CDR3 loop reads CASRAGLTNAAFF.

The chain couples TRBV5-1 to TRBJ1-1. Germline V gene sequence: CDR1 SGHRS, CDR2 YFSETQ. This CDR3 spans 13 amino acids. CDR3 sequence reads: CASSLDPNTEAFF.

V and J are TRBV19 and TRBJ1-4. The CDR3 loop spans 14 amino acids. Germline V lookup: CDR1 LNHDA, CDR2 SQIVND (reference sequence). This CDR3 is CASSIFATNEKLFF. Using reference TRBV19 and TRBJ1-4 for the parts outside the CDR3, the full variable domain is DGGITQSPKYLFRKEGQNVTLSCEQNLNHDAMYWYRQDPGQGLRLIYYSQIVNDFQKGDIAEGYSVSREKKESFPLTVTSAQKNPTAFYLCASSIFATNEKLFFGSGTQLSVL.

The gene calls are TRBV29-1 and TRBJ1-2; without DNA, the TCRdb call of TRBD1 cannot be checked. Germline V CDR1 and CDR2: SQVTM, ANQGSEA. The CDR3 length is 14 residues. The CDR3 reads CSVEGRGGTYGYTF. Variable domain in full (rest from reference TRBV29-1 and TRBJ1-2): SAVISQKPSRDICQRGTSLTIQCQVDSQVTMMFWYRQQPGQSLTLIATANQGSEATYESGFVIDKFPISRPNLTFSTLTVSNMSPEDSSIYLCSVEGRGGTYGYTFGSGTRLTVV.

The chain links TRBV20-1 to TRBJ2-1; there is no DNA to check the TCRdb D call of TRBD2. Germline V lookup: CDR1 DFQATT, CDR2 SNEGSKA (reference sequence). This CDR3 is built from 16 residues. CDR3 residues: CSAPAGLAGDGGEQFF.

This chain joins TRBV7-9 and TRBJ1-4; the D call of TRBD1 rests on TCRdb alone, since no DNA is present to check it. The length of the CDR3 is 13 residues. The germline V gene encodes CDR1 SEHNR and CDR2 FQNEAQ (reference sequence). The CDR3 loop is CASSQTVYEKLFF.

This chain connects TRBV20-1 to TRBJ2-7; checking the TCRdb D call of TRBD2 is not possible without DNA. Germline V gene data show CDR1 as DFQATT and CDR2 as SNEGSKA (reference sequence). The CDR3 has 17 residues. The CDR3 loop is CSARGPLAGLLPDEQYF.

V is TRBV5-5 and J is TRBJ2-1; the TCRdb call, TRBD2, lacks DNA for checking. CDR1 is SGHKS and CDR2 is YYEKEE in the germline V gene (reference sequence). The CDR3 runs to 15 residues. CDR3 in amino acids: CASSFREGLYNEQFF.